The rows below give T cell receptor beta chains drawn from one sample of a study of metastatic and nonmetastatic thyroid tumors. TCRdb reprocessed the PCR reads using MiXCR. The sample includes some 28,000 clones, approximately 3.7% seen only once; the top ten take about 3.2%. Sequencing used blood. These receptors came from a male donor with papillary thyroid cancer or a benign thyroid nodule (not recorded which). Some clones in this sample may be carry-over from other donors' samples. The CDR3 runs from the conserved cysteine through the conserved F or W.

j_gene,v_gene,CDR3aa
TRBJ2-1,TRBV7-2,CASSSLRGTSYNEQFF
TRBJ1-2,TRBV6-4,CASSEGGYTF
TRBJ2-7,TRBV4-3,CASSQDQGTGGSEQYF
TRBJ1-5,TRBV28,CASSLGQGLNQPQHF
TRBJ2-3,TRBV7-2,CASSSARGFGTDTQYF
TRBJ1-2,TRBV11-2,CASSPDRGGYGYTF
TRBJ1-3,TRBV6-7,CATPEKLSGNTIYF
TRBJ1-2,TRBV5-1,CASSLDRVNYGYTF
TRBJ1-2,TRBV29-1,CSAAGWGSIAPGERGYTF
TRBJ2-7,TRBV29-1,CSVALPGYEQYF
TRBJ2-2,TRBV6-1,CASRPTSGNTGELFF
TRBJ1-2,TRBV6-2/TRBV6-3,CASSRPSSDYGYTF
TRBJ1-6,TRBV28,CASSPGQYNSPLHF
TRBJ1-1,TRBV6-2/TRBV6-3,CATSRQLWDTEAFF
TRBJ2-5,TRBV20-1,CSARGGQGTETQYF
TRBJ2-1,TRBV20-1,CSARDRWNEQFF
TRBJ1-2,TRBV5-8,CASSSMRGANYGYTF
TRBJ2-7,TRBV24-1,CATSDWSSYERYF
TRBJ2-5,TRBV24-1,CAISEPSGTEGQETQYF
TRBJ2-2,TRBV7-9,CATEGGTGELFF
TRBJ1-3,TRBV28,CASCRARIGNTIYF
TRBJ1-1,TRBV7-9,CASSPGSGSNTEAFF
TRBJ1-2,TRBV12-3/TRBV12-4,CASKGGQGFVYGYTF
TRBJ2-3,TRBV6-4,CASSDDPGSTDTQYF
TRBJ2-7,TRBV4-2,CASSQDEGTPSYEQYF
TRBJ1-6,TRBV27,CASRTRDNSPLHF
TRBJ2-2,TRBV7-9,CASSRRGQPNTGELFF
TRBJ2-5,TRBV25-1,CAIIAPGLAGVETQYF
TRBJ1-2,TRBV7-8,CASSLVLRLSGNYGYTF
TRBJ1-2,TRBV6-1,CASSESMGISSYGYTF
TRBJ2-1,TRBV11-2,CASRSRSGRGNEQFF
TRBJ1-3,TRBV28,CASYTGLFGNTIYF
TRBJ2-3,TRBV27,CASSLRLAGGLDTQYF
TRBJ1-1,TRBV12-3/TRBV12-4,CASRPENTEAFF
TRBJ1-1,TRBV7-3,CASSLSGNPNTEAFF
TRBJ2-2,TRBV11-3,CASSQPRGEDTGELFF
TRBJ2-3,TRBV6-2/TRBV6-3,CASSAKGSTDTQYF
TRBJ1-2,TRBV28,CASNFLGTVDYGYTF
TRBJ1-5,TRBV7-3,CASSLFRGEPQHF
TRBJ1-5,TRBV7-3,CASSRTANQPQHF
TRBJ1-2,TRBV27,CASSASGGAIFGYTF
TRBJ1-1,TRBV19,CASSSSMYSEAFF
TRBJ1-2,TRBV6-1,CASRAAGGHPIF
TRBJ1-2,TRBV28,CASSLEGRQPYGYTF
TRBJ2-7,TRBV6-2/TRBV6-3,CASSYPTKRTGAYEQYF
TRBJ2-1,TRBV2,CASSETLDEFF
TRBJ1-1,TRBV6-1,CASSEARTGQVF
TRBJ1-4,TRBV12-3/TRBV12-4,CASSPPRPVGEKLSF
TRBJ1-6,TRBV19,CASSIMTGGNSPLHF
TRBJ2-1,TRBV4-1,CASRQAGGTYNEQFF